The source of this T cell receptor (beta chain) is a study of blood T cells in healthy people across ages. Across the whole study: Capture by template switching was about one barcoded beta molecule per two T cells.

A second about 7 to 11 cycle PCR used barcoded and J-beta primers. TCRdb called the 5' RACE reads again in MiXCR, with one record for every CDR3 protein. The sample contains about 810,000 distinct CDR3 sequences, around 34% of which appear only once. This clonotype was observed a few times. Its antigen is currently unknown. Germline V gene data show CDR1 as DFQATT and CDR2 as SNEGSKA (reference sequence). V was shortened by 5 bases and J by 5 bases, with 13 bases between the two germline ends. This CDR3 is 14 amino acids long. Study-wide findings and caveats: With donor CMV status unknown, expanded clonotype changes were possibly confounded.

V and J are TRBV20-1 and TRBJ1-6, with a weak D call TRBD1 (6 bases). The source of this sequence is a young man in good health. Sequenced sample: blood. This CDR3 is CSASEGGNNSPLHF. The CDR3 coding sequence is TGCAGTGCTTCCGAGGGGGGCAATAATTCACCCCTCCACTTT.